These 22 T cell receptor beta chains share one sample of origin, sequenced in a study of Tregs in tolerant kidney transplant recipients. TCRdb's copy holds only in-frame clones and misses some; the assay was immunoSEQ multiplex PCR. The sample has some 62,000 clones, nearly 98% seen once; the top ten hold 0.34%. The specimen comprised Tregs from blood, sampled before the transplant. All receptors come from a human donor who received a combined kidney and bone marrow transplant.

The chain employs TRBV18 and TRBJ1-5; 8 positions agree with TRBD1. Germline V CDR1 and CDR2: KGHSH, LQKENI. The CDR3 length is 15 residues. The junction had 7 bases not matched to a gene; V was cut back by 5 bases and J by 4 bases. The CDR3 protein is CASSKDRGPNQPQHF. The CDR3 DNA follows: TGTGCCAGCTCAAAAGACAGGGGCCCAAATCAGCCCCAGCATTTT.

The rearrangement joins TRBV2 to TRBJ2-1; D is unresolved. The CDR3 runs to 16 residues. The germline V gene encodes CDR1 SNHLY and CDR2 FYNNEI. V lost 4 bases, J lost 2 bases, and 15 bases lay in between. The CDR3 loop reads CASSGGRKAAYNEQFF. The CDR3 bases are TGTGCCAGCAGTGGAGGTAGAAAAGCAGCCTACAATGAGCAGTTCTTC.

The V gene is TRBV5-6, the J gene TRBJ2-3; 12 bases align to TRBD2. Germline CDR1 is SGHDT and CDR2 is YYEEEE. The CDR3 extends over 18 amino acids. With 4 bases clipped from V and 4 bases from J, the junction kept 13 bases outside the gene matches. CDR3 region: CASSLPVTSGSLADTQYF. For the CDR3, the DNA is TGTGCCAGCAGCCTCCCGGTGACTAGCGGGAGTCTCGCAGATACGCAGTATTTT.

The chain couples TRBV7-9 to TRBJ1-2; perhaps TRBD1 as D (6 bases). Trimming took off 1 base at V and 5 bases at J, with 14 bases between the two ends. The CDR3 contains 15 residues. Germline assignment: CDR1 SEHNR and CDR2 FQNEAQ (reference sequence). CDR3 nucleotide sequence: TGTGCCAGCAGCTTAGGCAGGCAGGGGAGATATGGCTACACCTTC. It translates to CASSLGRQGRYGYTF.

This chain uses TRBV7-4 with TRBJ2-4; 11 bases fit TRBD2. CDR3 length: 19 residues. Losses at the gene ends were 6 bases for V and 0 bases for J; bases not matched to a gene: 13. In germline, CDR1 is SGHVT, CDR2 SQSDAQ. The CDR3 sequence: CASRQKVSGGVLAKNIQYF. The CDR3 DNA is TGTGCCAGCAGACAAAAGGTTAGCGGGGGGGTACTAGCCAAAAACATTCAGTACTTC.

The J gene is TRBJ2-1, the V gene TRBV7-2, with TRBD2 identical over 10 bases. CDR1 SGHTA and CDR2 FQGNSA come from the germline V gene. The CDR3 covers 16 residues. The V and J ends lost 4 bases and 12 bases, in that order; junction bases with no gene match: 15. CDR3 loop: CASSSLASGSAMRQFF. The CDR3 DNA reads as TGTGCCAGCAGCTCACTAGCTAGCGGGAGTGCAATGAGGCAGTTCTTC. Drawing the rest from reference TRBV7-2 and TRBJ2-1, the complete variable domain is GAGVSQSPSNKVTEKGKDVELRCDPISGHTALYWYRQSLGQGLEFLIYFQGNSAPDKSGLPSDRFSAERTGGSVSTLTIQRTQQEDSAVYLCASSSLASGSAMRQFFGPGTRLTVL.

This chain links TRBV18 with TRBJ1-1, with D tentatively TRBD1 (5 bases). Trimming pared 2 bases from V and 3 bases from J, leaving 7 bases between. Germline V gene lookup returns CDR1 KGHSH and CDR2 LQKENI. This CDR3 has 13 residues. The CDR3 bases are TGTGCCAGCTCACCAGTCAGGGACACTGAAGCTTTCTTT. Protein product: CASSPVRDTEAFF.

In nucleotides, the CDR3 is TGTGCCACAAACCGGGACAGGGGCTCTAATGAAGCTTTCTTT. Translation: CATNRDRGSNEAFF. The V call is TRBV6-1, the J call TRBJ1-1; 10 nucleotides line up with TRBD1. V shed 10 bases, J shed 7 bases, and the junction held 12 bases outside the gene matches. The V gene's germline CDR1 is MNHNS and CDR2 SASEGT. CDR3 length: 14 residues.

The rearrangement uses TRBV6-6 and TRBJ2-3, with D hard to call. The CDR3 length is 13 residues. With 6 bases removed from V and 4 bases from J, the gap between germline ends came to 11 bases. Germline CDR1 reads MNHNY; CDR2 reads SVGAGI (reference sequence). CDR3 DNA: TGTGCCAGCAGACCACTTGGGCCAGATACGCAGTATTTT. As protein: CASRPLGPDTQYF.

V usage is TRBV19 and J usage is TRBJ2-7; D ambiguous. CDR3 size: 13 residues. Germline CDR1 reads LNHDA; CDR2 reads SQIVND (reference sequence). Deletions cut 3 bases from V and 1 base from J, with 7 bases between. The CDR3 DNA reads as TGTGCCAGTAGTATCCAGGTGTCCTACGAGCAGTACTTC. The encoded protein is CASSIQVSYEQYF.

The chain links TRBV7-8 to TRBJ2-3; 9 bases align to TRBD2. After removal of 3 bases from V and 9 bases from J, the junction contained 7 bases not matched to a gene. The CDR3 extends over 14 amino acids. CDR1 and CDR2 (germline): SGHVS, FQNEAQ. The CDR3 is CASSFGTSIRTQYF. For the CDR3, the DNA is TGTGCCAGCAGCTTCGGGACTAGCATCCGGACGCAGTATTTT.

This chain connects TRBV11-2 to TRBJ2-7; 12 nucleotides match TRBD2. V was pared by 4 bases and J by 7 bases, with 8 bases of the junction left unmatched. Looked up from germline, CDR1 is SGHAT and CDR2 is FQNNGV. The CDR3 is made up of 15 amino acids. CDR3 nucleotide sequence: TGTGCCAGCAGCTCGCGGACTAGCGGGGCCCTTGAGCAGTACTTC. Translation gives CASSSRTSGALEQYF.

The rearrangement joins TRBV15 to TRBJ2-5, with D hard to call. Germline CDR1 and CDR2: LNHNV and YYDKDF (reference sequence). The length of the CDR3 is 11 residues. V lost 3 bases and J 5 bases, leaving 4 bases between the germline ends. DNA for the CDR3: TGTGCCACCAGCAGCCTTGAGACCCAGTACTTC. Its translation is CATSSLETQYF.

The V gene is TRBV5-6, the J gene TRBJ2-5, with a tentative D call TRBD1 (6 bases). Germline loops: CDR1 SGHDT, CDR2 YYEEEE. The germline V and J ends were trimmed by 0 bases and 5 bases, with 14 bases remaining between them. The CDR3 sequence is 15 residues long. DNA of the CDR3: TGTGCCAGCAGCTTGGTAGGGTCAGGGGACGAGACCCAGTACTTC. As protein: CASSLVGSGDETQYF.

This sequence joins TRBV4-1 and TRBJ2-7; 7 bases are shared with TRBD1. The CDR3 extends over 15 amino acids. V dropped 1 base and J dropped 6; count of bases not matched to a gene: 9. CDR1 and CDR2 (germline): MGHRA, YSYEKL. The CDR3 here is CASSQGETGWLEQYF. CDR3 DNA sequence: TGCGCCAGCAGCCAAGGGGAGACAGGGTGGCTCGAGCAGTACTTC.

The count of this clone is one. The chain combines TRBV5-5 with TRBJ1-3; possibly TRBD1 for D (6 bases). CDR1 is SGHKS, CDR2 YYEKEE, per germline (reference sequence). The CDR3 consists of 14 residues. V lost 3 bases and J lost 1, with 8 bases in between. CDR3 bases: TGTGCCAGCAGCTCCGGACAGTCTGGAAACACCATATATTTT. Encoded protein: CASSSGQSGNTIYF. The variable domain in full, with the rest retrieved from reference TRBV5-5 and TRBJ1-3, is DAGVTQSPTHLIKTRGQQVTLRCSPISGHKSVSWYQQVLGQGPQFIFQYYEKEERGRGNFPDRFSARQFPNYSSELNVNALLLGDSALYLCASSSGQSGNTIYFGEGSWLTVV.

V gene TRBV6-5 combines with J gene TRBJ1-2, with 8 bases identical to TRBD1. The CDR3 is 13 amino acids. Losses at the gene ends were 6 bases for V and 6 bases for J; bases not matched to a gene: 6. Per the germline V gene, CDR1 is MNHEY and CDR2 is SVGAGI. CDR3: CASRVTGVDGYTF. The CDR3 nucleotides are TGTGCCAGCAGAGTGACAGGGGTTGATGGCTACACCTTC.

The chain couples TRBV27 to TRBJ1-1; D may be TRBD1 (6 bases). Per germline, CDR1 MNHEY and CDR2 SMNVEV (reference sequence). Trimming pared 6 bases from V and 10 bases from J, leaving 21 bases between. The CDR3 has 14 residues. The CDR3 nucleotides are TGTGCCAGCAGCCCCCGGACAGCTCACTCTAGAGCTTTCTTT. Protein sequence: CASSPRTAHSRAFF.

The rearrangement joins TRBV30 to TRBJ2-7; D is unclear. CDR3 length: 11 amino acids. Germline V gene lookup returns CDR1 GTSNPN and CDR2 SVGIG (reference sequence). Between the trimmed V and J ends, which lost 5 bases and 5 bases, there was a span of 10 bases. The chain's CDR3 is CAWSRSDEQYF. The CDR3 bases are TGTGCCTGGTCACGGTCGGACGAGCAGTACTTC.

V gene TRBV29-1 combines with J gene TRBJ1-4; the D gene is possibly TRBD1 (5 bases). Germline V lookup: CDR1 SQVTM, CDR2 ANQGSEA. The V end was cut by 4 bases, the J end by 8 bases, with 17 bases between. This CDR3 is 14 amino acids long. As DNA, the CDR3 is TGCAGCGTTGCCCTTCTCGGACAAACCGAAAAACTGTTTTTT. It encodes CSVALLGQTEKLFF. The whole variable domain, filled in from reference TRBV29-1 and TRBJ1-4, reads SAVISQKPSRDICQRGTSLTIQCQVDSQVTMMFWYRQQPGQSLTLIATANQGSEATYESGFVIDKFPISRPNLTFSTLTVSNMSPEDSSIYLCSVALLGQTEKLFFGSGTQLSVL.

The chain employs TRBV19 and TRBJ2-5; D uncertain. The CDR3 extends over 12 amino acids. The ends were cut back, 4 bases at V and 4 bases at J, with 7 bases in the middle. Germline assignment: CDR1 LNHDA and CDR2 SQIVND (reference sequence). The CDR3 sequence: CASSTGRETQYF. The CDR3 DNA follows: TGTGCCAGTAGTACGGGTAGAGAGACCCAGTACTTC.

The chain couples TRBV2 to TRBJ2-7, with D maybe TRBD1 (6 bases). V lost 7 bases to trimming and J lost 0 bases, with 13 bases between them. This CDR3 contains 14 residues. Germline CDR1 and CDR2: SNHLY and FYNNEI. CDR3 sequence reads: CASKNTGFSYEQYF. For the CDR3, the DNA is TGTGCCAGCAAAAACACAGGGTTCTCCTACGAGCAGTACTTC.